These T cell receptor beta chains were read from a single sample in a study of T cell changes during pregnancy in multiple sclerosis. The table came from immunoSEQ multiplex PCR; TCRdb's copy has only in-frame clones and leaves some out. The repertoire holds more than 55,000 clones, with over 85% as singletons. Sequencing used peripheral blood, obtained in the third trimester of pregnancy. These receptors all come from a female donor with multiple sclerosis, enrolled in a pregnancy study. The CDR3 runs from the conserved cysteine through the conserved F or W. D genes are given only for firm matches. Expanded clones are given a class, and other clones once, few, many or no size at all.

V gene	D gene	clone size	J gene	CDR3 DNA	CDR3 protein
TRBV7-9	TRBD1	.	TRBJ1-2	TGTGCCAGCAGCTTAGATCAGGGGGCGAATGGCTACACCTTC	CASSLDQGANGYTF
TRBV19	TRBD2	.	TRBJ2-7	TGTGCCAGTAGTTACGGAGCGGGAGGACCCTACGAGCAGTACTTC	CASSYGAGGPYEQYF
TRBV14	.	.	TRBJ1-4	TGTGCCAGCAGCCAAGTGGGGCAGGGTTATGAAAAACTGTTTTTT	CASSQVGQGYEKLFF
TRBV5-6	.	.	TRBJ1-6	TGTGCCAGCAGTTCTACTGAGAGCTCCTATAATTCACCCCTCCACTTT	CASSSTESSYNSPLHF
TRBV27	.	.	TRBJ2-1	TGTGCCAGCAGTTTATCCCGGGGATACAATGAGCAGTTCTTC	CASSLSRGYNEQFF
TRBV19	TRBD2	.	TRBJ2-7	TGTGCCAGTAGTACGGCGGGGGGGTACTACGAGCAGTACTTC	CASSTAGGYYEQYF
TRBV19	.	.	TRBJ1-3	TGTGCCAGTAGTACTTTCTCTGGAAACACCATATATTTT	CASSTFSGNTIYF
TRBV5-1	TRBD2	.	TRBJ2-4	TGCGCCAGCAGCTTGGCCCCGGGACTAGCGGGAGTTTTCGGCAAAAACATTCAGTACTTC	CASSLAPGLAGVFGKNIQYF
TRBV5-3	.	.	TRBJ2-3	TGTGCCAGAAGCGCGACTTTAGTAGATACGCAGTATTTT	CARSATLVDTQYF
TRBV27	.	.	TRBJ1-5	TGTGCCAGCAGACCACGGGGGATCCTCATGTCGCCCCAGCATTTT	CASRPRGILMSPQHF
TRBV5-1	.	.	TRBJ2-5	TGCGCCAGCAGTTGGGGTTTCGGACTCTCCACGGTAGAGACCCAGTACTTC	CASSWGFGLSTVETQYF
TRBV6-5	.	few	TRBJ1-5	TGTGCCAGCAGTTATCGAGAGGATCAGCCCCAGCATTTT	CASSYREDQPQHF
TRBV11-2	.	.	TRBJ1-2	TGTGCCAGCAGCTTAGTCGCGGGGACCTATGGCTACACCTTC	CASSLVAGTYGYTF
TRBV28	.	once	TRBJ1-2	TGTGCCAGCAGTTTAGCGGCAGGGCTCTATGGCTACACCTTC	CASSLAAGLYGYTF
TRBV11-2	TRBD2	.	TRBJ2-1	TGTGCCAGCAGCCCCCAGCGGGAGGGTAATGAGCAGTTCTTC	CASSPQREGNEQFF
TRBV27	TRBD1	.	TRBJ2-7	TGTGCCAGCGGACAGGGGGAGCAGTACTTC	CASGQGEQYF
TRBV4-1	.	once	TRBJ2-3	TGCGCCAGCAGCCAAGACAAGGGGCTGGGAGATACGCAGTATTTT	CASSQDKGLGDTQYF
TRBV4-1	TRBD2	.	TRBJ2-7	TGCGCCAGCAGCCAGCCAACTAGCGGGAGGGCCCGCGAGCAGTACTTC	CASSQPTSGRAREQYF
TRBV7-7	.	once	TRBJ2-5	TGTGCTAGCAGCGTACAGGATCGAGAGACCCAGTACTTC	CASSVQDRETQYF
TRBV6-6	.	.	TRBJ2-2	TGTGCCAGCATATCCGAGCTGCTGGCCGGGGAGCTGTTTTTT	CASISELLAGELFF
TRBV6-5	.	.	TRBJ2-5	TGTGCCAGCAGTTACAGCCGGGACTCACAAGAGACCCAGTACTTC	CASSYSRDSQETQYF
TRBV10-2	TRBD1	.	TRBJ2-7	TGCGCCAGCACCGACAGGGGCGATTCCTACGAGCAGTACTTC	CASTDRGDSYEQYF